This passage covers 23 T cell receptor beta chains from one sample sequenced in a study of blood T cell repertoires in COVID-19. Clones were read by immunoSEQ multiplex PCR, and TCRdb kept only the in-frame ones, dropping some. The sample comprises about 220,000 clones, roughly 82% of which are singletons, and 9.7% rests with the top ten. Sequencing input: peripheral blood. The receptors shown here come from a man aged 50-59 years with active or convalescent COVID-19.

The chain uses TRBV4-1 and TRBJ1-6; D is uncertain. Trimming cost V 3 bases and J 8 bases, with 14 bases left between them. The CDR3 totals 15 residues. CDR1 is MGHRA and CDR2 is YSYEKL in the germline V gene. Here the CDR3 DNA reads TGCGCCAGCAGCCAGACGGCAGGCTCTGATTCACCCCTCCACTTT. It specifies CASSQTAGSDSPLHF.

The chain employs TRBV5-1 and TRBJ2-7, with 7 bases aligning to TRBD2. This CDR3 is built from 17 residues. Germline V gives CDR1 SGHRS, CDR2 YFSETQ. Losses at the gene ends were 0 bases for V and 3 bases for J; bases not matched to a gene: 12. The CDR3 sequence is CASSLAFASGLFYEQYF. CDR3 bases: TGCGCCAGCAGCTTGGCATTCGCTAGCGGCCTCTTCTACGAGCAGTACTTC. Using reference TRBV5-1 and TRBJ2-7 for the parts outside the CDR3, the full variable domain is KAGVTQTPRYLIKTRGQQVTLSCSPISGHRSVSWYQQTPGQGLQFLFEYFSETQRNKGNFPGRFSGRQFSNSRSEMNVSTLELGDSALYLCASSLAFASGLFYEQYFGPGTRLTVT.

V gene TRBV5-5 combines with J gene TRBJ2-3; 8 bases are a match to TRBD1. V lost 2 bases and J lost 1; bases outside the gene matches: 6. The CDR3 consists of 16 residues. Germline-derived CDR1 and CDR2 are SGHKS and YYEKEE (reference sequence). For the CDR3, the DNA is TGTGCCAGCAGCTTAATGACAGGGGTAGGCACAGATACGCAGTATTTT. Translated: CASSLMTGVGTDTQYF.

V is TRBV4-2 and J is TRBJ2-5, with TRBD2 identical over 9 bases. CDR1 and CDR2 from the germline V gene are LGHNA and YNFKEQ. J was trimmed by 5 bases and V by 6 bases; bases with no gene match: 19. The CDR3 spans 18 residues. The CDR3 is CASSLRVGSGGPFETQYF. CDR3 DNA: TGTGCCAGCAGTCTGCGGGTTGGTAGCGGGGGTCCGTTCGAGACCCAGTACTTC.

The chain has TRBV5-1 and TRBJ2-3; D may be TRBD2 (6 bases). The CDR3 extends over 16 amino acids. The V and J ends lost 4 bases and 4 bases respectively, with 19 bases between them. CDR1 is SGHRS and CDR2 is YFSETQ in the germline V gene. The CDR3 DNA sequence: TGCGCCAGCAGCCTGGGTGCGGGGTTAGAGTCAGATACGCAGTATTTT. Its translation is CASSLGAGLESDTQYF.

The chain joins TRBV7-8 to TRBJ1-2; D is unresolved. This CDR3 has 13 residues. CDR1 is SGHVS, CDR2 FQNEAQ, per germline. The V end lost 1 base, the J end lost 7 bases, and 10 bases lay between the germline ends. This CDR3 reads CASSLGGVIGYTF. The DNA of the CDR3 is TGTGCCAGCAGCTTAGGAGGTGTCATTGGCTACACCTTC.

The chain carries TRBV16 and TRBJ2-7; the D is unclear. V lost 4 bases and J 3 bases, leaving 13 bases between the germline ends. This CDR3 region has 14 residues. The V gene's germline CDR1 is KGHSY and CDR2 FQNENV. The DNA for the CDR3 is TGTGCCAGCAGCCCCCCAGTCCGGGTCTACGAGCAGTACTTC. As protein: CASSPPVRVYEQYF.

This chain joins TRBV19 and TRBJ1-2; D not certain. The V and J ends lost 6 bases and 4 bases respectively, with 6 bases between them. CDR3 length equals 11 residues. Germline V gene sequence: CDR1 LNHDA, CDR2 SQIVND (reference sequence). CDR3 in amino acids: CASRQFYGYTF. CDR3 nucleotides: TGTGCCAGTAGGCAGTTCTATGGCTACACCTTC. The full variable domain, in which reference TRBV19 and TRBJ1-2 provide the parts outside the CDR3, is DGGITQSPKYLFRKEGQNVTLSCEQNLNHDAMYWYRQDPGQGLRLIYYSQIVNDFQKGDIAEGYSVSREKKESFPLTVTSAQKNPTAFYLCASRQFYGYTFGSGTRLTVV.

This clone has more than one count but fewer than ten. Other nucleotide sequences from this sample produce the same CDR3. This rearrangement joins TRBV7-2 to TRBJ1-2; 8 bases agree with TRBD1. The CDR3 consists of 13 residues. V shed 6 bases, J shed 4 bases, and the junction held 4 bases outside the gene matches. Looked up from germline, CDR1 is SGHTA and CDR2 is FQGNSA. CDR3 coding DNA: TGTGCCAGCAGTTCAGGACAGGGCTATGGCTACACCTTC. As protein: CASSSGQGYGYTF.

This sequence joins TRBV7-9 and TRBJ1-4; TRBD1 matches 9 bases. Trimming at V came to 5 bases and at J to 3 bases, leaving 4 bases not matched to a gene. CDR1 is SEHNR, CDR2 FQNEAQ, per germline (reference sequence). The CDR3 runs 15 residues. The CDR3 region has the DNA TGTGCCAGCAGCGGCGGGACAGGGCCTAATGAAAAACTGTTTTTT. Amino acids: CASSGGTGPNEKLFF.

The chain uses TRBV29-1 and TRBJ2-5, with 9 bases that match TRBD2. This CDR3 spans 14 amino acids. The germline V gene encodes CDR1 SQVTM and CDR2 ANQGSEA. Trimming removed 4 bases from V and 6 bases from J; junction bases left unmatched: 9. Here the CDR3 DNA reads TGCAGCGTTGCTCCAGCGGGAGGCGATCAGACCCAGTACTTC. The encoded protein is CSVAPAGGDQTQYF.

CDR3 loop: CASSLGTIETQYF. In DNA, the CDR3 is TGTGCCAGCAGTTTGGGGACAATCGAGACCCAGTACTTC. V usage is TRBV28 and J usage is TRBJ2-5, with TRBD1 as a possible D gene (6 bases). Germline CDR1 and CDR2: MDHEN and SYDVKM. This CDR3 region has 13 residues. Trimming shortened V by 3 bases and J by 5 bases, and 10 bases separated the two germline ends.

V usage is TRBV7-2 and J usage is TRBJ2-2, with D possibly TRBD2 on 6 matching bases. Germline CDR1 SGHTA, CDR2 FQGNSA. Trimming cost V 3 bases and J 4 bases, with 12 bases left between them. CDR3 length: 15 residues. In DNA form, the CDR3 reads TGTGCCAGCAGCTTGGGCGGGGTCGGCACCGGGGAGCTGTTTTTT. Translating gives CASSLGGVGTGELFF.

This rearrangement joins TRBV29-1 to TRBJ2-2; D call uncertain. The CDR3 is 13 amino acids. V was pared by 6 bases and J by 6 bases, with 14 bases between. Germline CDR1 reads SQVTM; CDR2 reads ANQGSEA. The CDR3 protein is CSVTRLVPGELFF. The DNA of the CDR3 is TGCAGCGTGACAAGGCTCGTGCCCGGGGAGCTGTTTTTT.

This clone has only a few counts. This chain connects TRBV5-4 to TRBJ1-2; 11 bases line up with TRBD1. V dropped 6 bases and J dropped 5; count of bases not matched to a gene: 9. The CDR3 is 15 amino acids. Germline V gene data show CDR1 as SGHNT and CDR2 as YYREEE (reference sequence). The CDR3 spells CASTRPGQGVYGYTF. The CDR3, as DNA: TGTGCCAGCACTAGACCGGGACAGGGGGTTTATGGCTACACCTTC.

The J gene is TRBJ2-3, the V gene TRBV13; D is unresolved. Germline V gene lookup returns CDR1 PRHDT and CDR2 FYEKMQ (reference sequence). The CDR3 is 14 residues long. V lost 3 bases, J lost 3 bases, and 10 bases lay in between. CDR3 protein: CASSLSPSTDTQYF. The CDR3 nucleotides are TGTGCCAGCAGCTTGTCCCCCAGTACAGATACGCAGTATTTT.

The chain is built from TRBV13 and TRBJ2-3; weak D call: TRBD1 (6 bases). CDR3 length: 18 amino acids. CDR1 is PRHDT and CDR2 is FYEKMQ in the germline V gene (reference sequence). V was pared by 0 bases and J by 4 bases, with 20 bases between. The DNA of the CDR3 is TGTGCCAGCAGCTTAGGAACAGGGAAGGCCCTATTCGCAGATACGCAGTATTTT. Its protein product is CASSLGTGKALFADTQYF.

The chain links TRBV2 to TRBJ1-2, with a weak D call TRBD1 (5 bases). This CDR3 has 12 amino acids. Germline V gene lookup returns CDR1 SNHLY and CDR2 FYNNEI. The ends were cut back, 11 bases at V and 4 bases at J, with 14 bases in the middle. The CDR3 is CAGHTNRYGYTF. In DNA form, the CDR3 reads TGTGCCGGACATACGAATCGCTATGGCTACACCTTC.

The chain carries TRBV18 and TRBJ1-1; no clear D. Germline V gene data show CDR1 as KGHSH and CDR2 as LQKENI. V was cut by 4 bases and J by 1 base, with 10 bases left in between. This CDR3 has 14 amino acids. The CDR3 loop reads CASSLSTANTEAFF. In nucleotides, the CDR3 is TGTGCCAGCTCACTCTCTACAGCGAACACTGAAGCTTTCTTT.

V usage is TRBV4-1 and J usage is TRBJ1-4; the D gene is possibly TRBD1 (5 bases). CDR1 MGHRA and CDR2 YSYEKL come from the germline V gene. The CDR3 spans 16 residues. V lost 3 bases, J lost 5 bases, and 16 bases lay in between. CDR3 nucleotides: TGCGCCAGCAGCCAGGGTCTGGGACTGGTGAATGAAAAACTGTTTTTT. This encodes CASSQGLGLVNEKLFF.

The rearrangement joins TRBV7-3 to TRBJ2-7; the D is unclear. The CDR3 is made up of 15 amino acids. V was trimmed by 2 bases and J by 4 bases, leaving 15 bases between them. The germline gives CDR1 SGHTA, CDR2 FQGTGA. Here the CDR3 DNA reads TGTGCCAGCAGCTTATGCTTTCCCGGGTTTTACGAGCAGTACTTC. Amino acids: CASSLCFPGFYEQYF.

The V call is TRBV5-4, the J call TRBJ2-5, with TRBD1 matching over 10 bases. The CDR3 length is 16 residues. The germline V gene has CDR1 SGHNT and CDR2 YYREEE (reference sequence). V dropped 0 bases and J dropped 5; count of bases not matched to a gene: 7. CDR3 DNA sequence: TGTGCCAGCAGCTTGGAAGGGGACAGGGGTTACGAGACCCAGTACTTC. Translating it yields CASSLEGDRGYETQYF.

The V gene is TRBV9, the J gene TRBJ2-1, with 7 positions matching TRBD1. The CDR3 runs to 17 residues. From germline, CDR1 is SGDLS and CDR2 YYNGEE. J was trimmed by 0 bases and V by 0 bases; bases with no gene match: 6. CDR3 loop: CASSVEPGQASYNEQFF. For the CDR3, the DNA is TGTGCCAGCAGCGTAGAACCAGGACAGGCCTCCTACAATGAGCAGTTCTTC.